The clone carrying this T cell receptor (beta chain) was found many times. The target antigen is unknown. The authors ran a second PCR of about 7 to 11 cycles using a sample-barcoded 5' primer and a J-beta primer mix. From the 5' RACE reads, TCRdb called clonotypes with MiXCR, one entry per CDR3 protein. The sample lists approximately 700,000 distinct CDR3 sequences, 32% seen once, with roughly 14% in the top ten. The sample is drawn from a study of blood T cells in healthy people across ages. Study results and limitations: The study found TCR beta diversity correlated strongly with naive T cell percentage. Relative to aged donors, long-lived donors carried more naive CD4+ cells and displayed higher diversity.

Per the germline V gene, CDR1 is MNHEY and CDR2 is SMNVEV (reference sequence). With 1 base clipped from V and 2 bases from J, the junction kept 2 bases outside the gene matches. There are 16 residues in the CDR3. Specimen: blood. The TCR originated in an elderly woman in good health. The chain employs TRBV27 and TRBJ2-6, with TRBD2 matching over 7 bases. In DNA, the CDR3 is TGTGCCAGCAGTTTATTTGCGGGAGCTGGGGCCAACGTCCTGACTTTC. It yields the protein CASSLFAGAGANVLTF.